Following are 12 T cell receptor beta chains from one sample sequenced in a study of shared clonotypes between healthy human individuals. The repertoire was sequenced with immunoSEQ multiplex PCR; TCRdb's copy has only in-frame clones and lacks some. Of about 1.1 million clones in the sample, roughly 80% were seen once. The source material was memory CD4+ T cells from PBMCs. Described subset: CD45RA-negative fraction. These receptors were taken from a man between 18 and 29 years old in good health. Some clones in this sample may be carry-over from other donors' samples.

CDR3: CASSELRTGGGSLNEKLFF. The CDR3 bases are TGTGCCAGCAGTGAATTGAGGACAGGGGGGGGTAGTTTGAATGAAAAACTGTTTTTT. The chain combines TRBV6-1 with TRBJ1-4, with 10 bases identical to TRBD1. The CDR3 spans 19 residues. Unmatched junction bases numbered 14, after V lost 2 bases and J lost 5 bases. Germline V gives CDR1 MNHNS, CDR2 SASEGT.

CDR3 DNA: TGTGCCAGCAGCCCGGAGGGCCTTACCTACGAGCAGTACTTC. Its protein is CASSPEGLTYEQYF. This chain joins TRBV6-5 and TRBJ2-7, with TRBD2 as a possible D gene (6 bases). The V end was cut by 6 bases, the J end by 2 bases, with 14 bases between. Germline CDR1 reads MNHEY; CDR2 reads SVGAGI. CDR3 length: 14 amino acids.

The chain uses TRBV5-1 and TRBJ1-2; 10 bases line up with TRBD1. Per germline, CDR1 SGHRS and CDR2 YFSETQ. There are 16 residues in the CDR3. J gave up 4 bases and V 3 bases, and 9 bases lay outside the gene matches. CDR3 DNA: TGCGCCAGCAGCTCCTCTGGGACAGGGGTCGCCTATGGCTACACCTTC. As protein: CASSSSGTGVAYGYTF.

For the CDR3, the DNA is TGTGCCAGCACACTACGGGACGGAAGTCACAATGAGCAGTTCTTC. It yields the protein CASTLRDGSHNEQFF. This sequence joins TRBV9 and TRBJ2-1; D is tentatively TRBD1 or TRBD2 (5 bases each). V dropped 6 bases and J dropped 5 bases, with 18 bases sitting between them. Germline V gives CDR1 SGDLS, CDR2 YYNGEE. The CDR3 spans 15 residues.

This clone was seen only a few times. In the same sample, other DNA sequences code for this CDR3. The chain has TRBV2 and TRBJ1-5; D gene unclear. The germline CDR1 and CDR2 sequences are SNHLY and FYNNEI. The CDR3 contains 12 residues. V lost 6 bases and J lost 7, with 10 bases in between. The CDR3 region has the DNA TGTGCCAGCAGGGCCTTCGGGCAGCCCCAGCATTTT. Residues: CASRAFGQPQHF.

This clone has only one observation. The CDR3 here is CASSLTRLLVEQYF. The DNA of the CDR3 is TGTGCCAGCAGCTTAACTCGACTCCTCGTCGAGCAGTACTTC. The J gene is TRBJ2-7, the V gene TRBV7-2; D gene uncertain. The germline CDR1 and CDR2 sequences are SGHTA and FQGNSA. This CDR3 spans 14 amino acids. The germline V and J ends were trimmed by 2 bases and 6 bases, with 14 bases remaining between them.

This clone has a handful of counts. The CDR3 is CAISATGTGGNLEFF. The CDR3 coding sequence is TGTGCCATCAGTGCAACCGGGACAGGGGGAAATCTGGAGTTCTTC. The J gene is TRBJ2-1, the V gene TRBV10-3, with TRBD1 matching 11 bases. This CDR3 region has 15 residues. Germline values: CDR1 ENHRY, CDR2 SYGVKD. V lost 4 bases to trimming and J lost 14 bases; unmatched junction nucleotides: 13.

The chain carries TRBV6-5 and TRBJ1-6; D unclear. The germline V and J ends were trimmed by 8 bases and 7 bases, with 18 bases remaining between them. This CDR3 contains 15 residues. CDR1 MNHEY and CDR2 SVGAGI come from the germline V gene. The CDR3 spells CASGPDGQTNSPLHF. CDR3 nucleotide sequence: TGTGCCAGCGGGCCCGATGGGCAGACCAATTCACCCCTCCACTTT.

The genes are TRBV5-6 and TRBJ2-2; D possibly matches TRBD1 or TRBD2 (5 bases each). The CDR3 loop spans 16 amino acids. The V and J ends lost 0 bases and 5 bases respectively, with 14 bases between them. Looked up from germline, CDR1 is SGHDT and CDR2 is YYEEEE. The CDR3 region is CASSLADGAETGELFF. In DNA form, the CDR3 reads TGTGCCAGCAGCTTGGCGGACGGGGCGGAGACCGGGGAGCTGTTTTTT.

This clone appeared a single time. The V and J genes are TRBV11-2 and TRBJ2-3; tentatively, D is TRBD2 (6 bases). The V end was cut by 5 bases, the J end by 0 bases, with 15 bases between. CDR1 is SGHAT, CDR2 FQNNGV, per germline. The CDR3 totals 16 residues. The CDR3 reads CASSPRGGTSTDTQYF. CDR3 nucleotides: TGTGCCAGCAGCCCTCGGGGCGGGACGAGCACAGATACGCAGTATTTT. The full variable domain, its missing parts supplied by reference TRBV11-2 and TRBJ2-3, is EAGVAQSPRYKIIEKRQSVAFWCNPISGHATLYWYQQILGQGPKLLIQFQNNGVVDDSQLPKDRFSAERLKGVDSTLKIQPAKLEDSAVYLCASSPRGGTSTDTQYFGPGTRLTVL.

V is TRBV5-4 and J is TRBJ1-3; no clear D gene. Trimming took 0 bases from V and 0 from J, leaving 4 bases between them. In germline, CDR1 is SGHNT, CDR2 YYREEE (reference sequence). The CDR3 totals 14 residues. The CDR3 DNA sequence: TGTGCCAGCAGCTTGGGGGACTCTGGAAACACCATATATTTT. Its protein is CASSLGDSGNTIYF. The full variable domain, in which reference TRBV5-4 and TRBJ1-3 provide the parts outside the CDR3, is ETGVTQSPTHLIKTRGQQVTLRCSSQSGHNTVSWYQQALGQGPQFIFQYYREEENGRGNFPPRFSGLQFPNYSSELNVNALELDDSALYLCASSLGDSGNTIYFGEGSWLTVV.

The chain employs TRBV7-3 and TRBJ2-1; 7 bases are a match to TRBD2. The CDR3 extends over 14 amino acids. V dropped 4 bases and J dropped 5; count of bases not matched to a gene: 5. The germline CDR1 and CDR2 sequences are SGHTA and FQGTGA. The chain's CDR3 is CASSSSGTNNEQFF. The CDR3 DNA is TGTGCCAGCAGCTCATCCGGGACTAACAATGAGCAGTTCTTC.